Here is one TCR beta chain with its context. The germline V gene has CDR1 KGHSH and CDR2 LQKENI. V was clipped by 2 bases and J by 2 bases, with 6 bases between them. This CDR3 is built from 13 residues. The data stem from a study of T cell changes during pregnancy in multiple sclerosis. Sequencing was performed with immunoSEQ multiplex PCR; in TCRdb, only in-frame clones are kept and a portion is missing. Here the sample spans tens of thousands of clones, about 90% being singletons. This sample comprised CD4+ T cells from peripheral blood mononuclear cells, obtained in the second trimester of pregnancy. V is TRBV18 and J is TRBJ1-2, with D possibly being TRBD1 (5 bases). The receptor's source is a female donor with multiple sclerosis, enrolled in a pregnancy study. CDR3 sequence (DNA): TGTGCCAGCTCACCAGACAGCAACTATGGCTACACCTTC. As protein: CASSPDSNYGYTF.